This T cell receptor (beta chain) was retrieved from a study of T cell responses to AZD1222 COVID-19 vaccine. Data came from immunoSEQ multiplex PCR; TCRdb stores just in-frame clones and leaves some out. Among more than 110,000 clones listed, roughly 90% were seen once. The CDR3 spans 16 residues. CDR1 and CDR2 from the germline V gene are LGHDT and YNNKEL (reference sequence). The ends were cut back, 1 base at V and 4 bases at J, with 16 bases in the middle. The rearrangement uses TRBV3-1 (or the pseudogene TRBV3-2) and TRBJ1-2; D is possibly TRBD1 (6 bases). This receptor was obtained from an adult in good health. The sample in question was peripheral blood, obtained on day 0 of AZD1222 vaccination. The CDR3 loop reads CASSQAKWGGGYGYTF. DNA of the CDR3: TGTGCCAGCAGCCAAGCTAAATGGGGAGGGGGCTATGGCTACACCTTC.